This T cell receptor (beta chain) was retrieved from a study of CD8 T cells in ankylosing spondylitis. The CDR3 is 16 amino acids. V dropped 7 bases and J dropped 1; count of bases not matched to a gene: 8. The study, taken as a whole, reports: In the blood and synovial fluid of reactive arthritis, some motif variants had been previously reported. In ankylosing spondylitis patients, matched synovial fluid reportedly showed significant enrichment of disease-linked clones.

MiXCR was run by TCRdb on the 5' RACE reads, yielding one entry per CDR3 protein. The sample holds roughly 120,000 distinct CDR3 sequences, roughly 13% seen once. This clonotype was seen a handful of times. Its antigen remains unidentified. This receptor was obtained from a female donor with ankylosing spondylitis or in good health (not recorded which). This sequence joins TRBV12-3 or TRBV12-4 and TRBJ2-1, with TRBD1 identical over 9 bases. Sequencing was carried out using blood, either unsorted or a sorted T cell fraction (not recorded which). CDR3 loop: CASNKPTGGSYNEQFF. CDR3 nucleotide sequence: TGTGCCAGCAATAAGCCGACAGGGGGTTCCTACAATGAGCAGTTCTTC.